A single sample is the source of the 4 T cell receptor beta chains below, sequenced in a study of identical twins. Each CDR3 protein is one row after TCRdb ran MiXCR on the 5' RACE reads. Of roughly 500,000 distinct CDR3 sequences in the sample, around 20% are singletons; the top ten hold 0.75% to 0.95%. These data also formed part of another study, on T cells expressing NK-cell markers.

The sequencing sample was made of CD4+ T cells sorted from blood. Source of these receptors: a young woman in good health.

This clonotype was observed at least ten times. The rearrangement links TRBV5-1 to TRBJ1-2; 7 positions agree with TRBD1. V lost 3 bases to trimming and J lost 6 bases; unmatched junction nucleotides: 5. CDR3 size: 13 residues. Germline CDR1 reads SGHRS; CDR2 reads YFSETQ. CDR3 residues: CASSWPQGDGYTF. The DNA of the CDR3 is TGCGCCAGCAGCTGGCCTCAGGGGGATGGCTACACCTTC.

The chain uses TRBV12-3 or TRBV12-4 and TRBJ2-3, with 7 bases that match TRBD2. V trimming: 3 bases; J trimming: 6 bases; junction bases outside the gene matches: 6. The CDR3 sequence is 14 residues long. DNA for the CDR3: TGTGCCAGCAGTTTGTCTCTGGGAGGGGATACGCAGTATTTT. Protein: CASSLSLGGDTQYF.

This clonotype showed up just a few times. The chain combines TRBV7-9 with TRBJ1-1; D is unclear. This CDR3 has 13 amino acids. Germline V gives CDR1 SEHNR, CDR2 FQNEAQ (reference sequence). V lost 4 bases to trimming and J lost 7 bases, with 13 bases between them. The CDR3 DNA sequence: TGTGCCAGCAGCTCAGTGGCCCACAGTGAAGCTTTCTTT. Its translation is CASSSVAHSEAFF. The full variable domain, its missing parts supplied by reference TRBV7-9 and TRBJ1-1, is DTGVSQNPRHKITKRGQNVTFRCDPISEHNRLYWYRQTLGQGPEFLTYFQNEAQLEKSRLLSDRFSAERPKGSFSTLEIQRTEQGDSAMYLCASSSVAHSEAFFGQGTRLTVV.

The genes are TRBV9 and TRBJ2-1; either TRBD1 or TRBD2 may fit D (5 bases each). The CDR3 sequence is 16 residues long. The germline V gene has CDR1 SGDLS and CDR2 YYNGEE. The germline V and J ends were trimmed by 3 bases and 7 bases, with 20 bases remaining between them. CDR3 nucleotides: TGTGCCAGCAGCGCCAGTCCGTGGGGGAGTGAAAATGAGCAGTTCTTC. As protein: CASSASPWGSENEQFF.